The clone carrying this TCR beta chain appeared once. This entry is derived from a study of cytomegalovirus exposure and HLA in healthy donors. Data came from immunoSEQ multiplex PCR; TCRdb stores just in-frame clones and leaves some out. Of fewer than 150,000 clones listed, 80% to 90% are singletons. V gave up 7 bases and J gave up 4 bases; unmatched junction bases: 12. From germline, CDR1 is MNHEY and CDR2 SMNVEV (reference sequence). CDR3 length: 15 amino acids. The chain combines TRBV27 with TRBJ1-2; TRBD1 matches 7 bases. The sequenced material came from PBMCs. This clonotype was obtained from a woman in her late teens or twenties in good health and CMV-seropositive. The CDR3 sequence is CASTKRGTEGYGYTF. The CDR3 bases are TGTGCCAGCACGAAGAGGGGGACAGAGGGCTATGGCTACACCTTC.